The 2 T cell receptor beta chains below all came from one sample that was sequenced in a study of blood T cell repertoires in COVID-19 (dated by TCRdb to 2020 to 2022). Libraries were made using the immunoSEQ multiplex PCR assay. TCRdb re-hosts the immuneACCESS table, in-frame sequences only. Its copies lack some clones; in the studies checked, an unresolved V gene accounts for under half of them, and the cause for the rest is not known. In all, the sample holds about 50,000 clones, and about 89% of those were seen once. The ten largest clones take up around 2.2% of the sample. Specimen: peripheral blood. The receptors shown here come from a woman of 80 years or more with COVID-19, enrolled during active disease.

This rearrangement joins TRBV28 to TRBJ2-1; 9 bases map to TRBD2. The CDR3 length is 15 residues. Germline assignment: CDR1 MDHEN and CDR2 SYDVKM. J gave up 9 bases and V 6 bases, and 12 bases lay outside the gene matches. Written as DNA, the CDR3 is TGTGCCAGCAGACCTAGCGGGATTGGGGGGGGTGAGCAGTTCTTC. This gives the protein CASRPSGIGGGEQFF.

This clone was seen only a few times. The chain couples TRBV28 to TRBJ1-5; possibly TRBD1 for D (5 bases). Looked up from germline, CDR1 is MDHEN and CDR2 is SYDVKM. Trimming shortened V by 6 bases and J by 6 bases, and 18 bases separated the two germline ends. This CDR3 has 15 residues. CDR3 sequence reads: CASRFGTHGGQPQHF. Here the CDR3 DNA reads TGTGCCAGCAGATTCGGGACTCATGGCGGTCAGCCCCAGCATTTT.